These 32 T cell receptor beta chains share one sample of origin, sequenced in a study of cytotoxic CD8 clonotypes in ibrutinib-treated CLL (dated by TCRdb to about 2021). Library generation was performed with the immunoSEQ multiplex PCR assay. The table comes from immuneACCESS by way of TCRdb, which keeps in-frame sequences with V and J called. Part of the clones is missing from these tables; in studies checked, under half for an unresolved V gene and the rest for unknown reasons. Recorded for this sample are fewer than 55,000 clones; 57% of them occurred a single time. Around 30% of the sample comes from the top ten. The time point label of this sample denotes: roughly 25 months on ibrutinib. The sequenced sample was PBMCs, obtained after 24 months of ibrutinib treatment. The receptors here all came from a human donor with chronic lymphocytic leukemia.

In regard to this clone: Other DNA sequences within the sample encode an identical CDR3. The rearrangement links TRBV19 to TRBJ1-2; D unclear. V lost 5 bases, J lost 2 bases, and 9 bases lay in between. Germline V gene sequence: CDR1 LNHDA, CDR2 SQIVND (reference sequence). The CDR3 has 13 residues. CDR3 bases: TGTGCCAGTAGTCTCGCGGGGAACTATGGCTACACCTTC. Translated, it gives CASSLAGNYGYTF.

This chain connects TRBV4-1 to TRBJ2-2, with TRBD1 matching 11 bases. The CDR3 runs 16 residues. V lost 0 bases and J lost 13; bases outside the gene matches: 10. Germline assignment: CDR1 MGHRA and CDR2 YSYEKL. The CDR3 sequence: CASSQDPWTGGAMLFF. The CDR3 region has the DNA TGCGCCAGCAGCCAAGACCCCTGGACAGGGGGCGCGATGCTGTTTTTT.

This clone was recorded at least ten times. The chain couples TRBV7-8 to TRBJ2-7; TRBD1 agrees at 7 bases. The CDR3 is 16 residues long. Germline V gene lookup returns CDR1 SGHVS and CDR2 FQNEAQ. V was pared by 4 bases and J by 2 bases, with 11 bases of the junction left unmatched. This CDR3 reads CASSSLTGERTYEQYF. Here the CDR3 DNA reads TGTGCCAGCAGCTCCCTTACAGGGGAAAGGACCTACGAGCAGTACTTC.

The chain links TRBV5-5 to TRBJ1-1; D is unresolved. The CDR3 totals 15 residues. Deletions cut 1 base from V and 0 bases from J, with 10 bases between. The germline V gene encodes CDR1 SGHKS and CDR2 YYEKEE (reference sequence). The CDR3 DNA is TGTGCCAGCAGCTTGTTAGCAGCAATGAACACTGAAGCTTTCTTT. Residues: CASSLLAAMNTEAFF.

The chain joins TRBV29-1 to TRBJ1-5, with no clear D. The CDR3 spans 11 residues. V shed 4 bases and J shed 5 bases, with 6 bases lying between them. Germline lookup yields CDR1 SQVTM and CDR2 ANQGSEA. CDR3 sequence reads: CSVAGYQPQHF. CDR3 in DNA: TGCAGCGTTGCCGGGTATCAGCCCCAGCATTTT.

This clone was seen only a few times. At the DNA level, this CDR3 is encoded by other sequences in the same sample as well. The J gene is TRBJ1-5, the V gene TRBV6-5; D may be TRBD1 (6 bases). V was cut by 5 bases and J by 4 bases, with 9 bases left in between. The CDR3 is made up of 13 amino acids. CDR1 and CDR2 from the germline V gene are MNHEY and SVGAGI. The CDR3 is CASSRQGNQPQHF. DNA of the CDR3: TGTGCCAGCAGTCGTCAGGGGAATCAGCCCCAGCATTTT.

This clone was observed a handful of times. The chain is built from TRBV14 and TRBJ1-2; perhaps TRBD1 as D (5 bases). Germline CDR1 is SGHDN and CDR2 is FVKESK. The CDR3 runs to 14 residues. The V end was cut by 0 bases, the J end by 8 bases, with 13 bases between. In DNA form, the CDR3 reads TGTGCCAGCAGCCAAGATGGCAGGGTCGAAGGCTACACCTTC. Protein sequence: CASSQDGRVEGYTF. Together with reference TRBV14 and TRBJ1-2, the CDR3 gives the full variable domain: EAGVTQFPSHSVIEKGQTVTLRCDPISGHDNLYWYRRVMGKEIKFLLHFVKESKQDESGMPNNRFLAERTGGTYSTLKVQPAELEDSGVYFCASSQDGRVEGYTFGSGTRLTVV.

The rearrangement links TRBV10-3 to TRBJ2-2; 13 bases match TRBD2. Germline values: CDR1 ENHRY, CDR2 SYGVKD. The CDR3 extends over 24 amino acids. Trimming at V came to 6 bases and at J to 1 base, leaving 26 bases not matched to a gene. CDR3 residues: CAIRNPQTSGGPAEKKRNTGELFF. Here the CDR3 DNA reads TGTGCCATCAGAAACCCACAGACTAGCGGGGGGCCCGCGGAGAAAAAGAGGAACACCGGGGAGCTGTTTTTT.

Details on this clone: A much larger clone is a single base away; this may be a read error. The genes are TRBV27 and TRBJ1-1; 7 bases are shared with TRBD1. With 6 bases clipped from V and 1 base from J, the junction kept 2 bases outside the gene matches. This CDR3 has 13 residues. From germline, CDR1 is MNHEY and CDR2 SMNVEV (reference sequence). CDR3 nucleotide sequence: TGTGCCAGCAGGACAGGGACGAACACTGAAGCTTTCTTT. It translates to CASRTGTNTEAFF.

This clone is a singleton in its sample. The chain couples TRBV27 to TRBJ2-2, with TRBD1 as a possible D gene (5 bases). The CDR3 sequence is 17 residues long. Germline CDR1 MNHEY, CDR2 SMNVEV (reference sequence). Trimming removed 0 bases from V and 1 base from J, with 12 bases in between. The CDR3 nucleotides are TGTGCCAGCAGTTTATCCCTCGCGGACAAGAACACCGGGGAGCTGTTTTTT. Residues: CASSLSLADKNTGELFF.

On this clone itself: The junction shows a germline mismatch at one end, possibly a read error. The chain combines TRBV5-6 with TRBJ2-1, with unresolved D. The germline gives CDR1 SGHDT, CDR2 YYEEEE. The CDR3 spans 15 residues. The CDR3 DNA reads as TGTGCCAGCACCTTGGGGAAAAGCGCCTACAATGAGCAGTTCTTC. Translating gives CASTLGKSAYNEQFF.

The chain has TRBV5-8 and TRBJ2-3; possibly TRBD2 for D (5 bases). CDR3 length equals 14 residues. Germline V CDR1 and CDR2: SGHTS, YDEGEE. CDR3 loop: CANTRDFSTDTQYF. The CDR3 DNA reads TGTGCTAATACCCGGGATTTTAGCACAGATACGCAGTATTTT.

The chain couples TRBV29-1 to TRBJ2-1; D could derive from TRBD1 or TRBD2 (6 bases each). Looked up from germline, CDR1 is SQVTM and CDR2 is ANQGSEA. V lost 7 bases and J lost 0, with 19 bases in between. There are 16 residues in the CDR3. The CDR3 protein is CSAIGGSTASYNEQFF. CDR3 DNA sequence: TGCAGCGCCATAGGGGGGTCGACAGCCTCCTACAATGAGCAGTTCTTC.

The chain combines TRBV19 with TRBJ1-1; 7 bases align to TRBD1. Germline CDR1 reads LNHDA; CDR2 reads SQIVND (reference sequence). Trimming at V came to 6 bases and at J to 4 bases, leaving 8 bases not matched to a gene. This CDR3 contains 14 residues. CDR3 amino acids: CASRSQGLGTEAFF. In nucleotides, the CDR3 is TGTGCCAGTAGATCACAGGGGTTGGGCACTGAAGCTTTCTTT.

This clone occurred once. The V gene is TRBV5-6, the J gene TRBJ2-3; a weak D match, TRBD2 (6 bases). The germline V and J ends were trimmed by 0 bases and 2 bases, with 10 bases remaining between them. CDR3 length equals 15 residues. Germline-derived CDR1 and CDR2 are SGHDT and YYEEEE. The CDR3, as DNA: TGTGCCAGCAGCTTGGAGAGCGGGCTCACAGATACGCAGTATTTT. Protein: CASSLESGLTDTQYF.

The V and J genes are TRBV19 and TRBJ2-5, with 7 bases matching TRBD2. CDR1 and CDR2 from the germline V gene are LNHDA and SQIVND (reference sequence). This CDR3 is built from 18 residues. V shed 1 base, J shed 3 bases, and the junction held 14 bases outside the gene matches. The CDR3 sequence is CASSIGLASLRSEETQYF. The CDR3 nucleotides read TGTGCCAGTAGTATAGGACTAGCCTCACTCAGGTCCGAAGAGACCCAGTACTTC.

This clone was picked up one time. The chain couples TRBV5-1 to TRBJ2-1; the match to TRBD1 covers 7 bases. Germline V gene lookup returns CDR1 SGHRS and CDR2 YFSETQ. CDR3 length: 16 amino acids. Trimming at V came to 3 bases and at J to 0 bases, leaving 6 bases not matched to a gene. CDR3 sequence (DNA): TGCGCCAGCAGCTGGACCGGGACAGCCTCCTACAATGAGCAGTTCTTC. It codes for CASSWTGTASYNEQFF.

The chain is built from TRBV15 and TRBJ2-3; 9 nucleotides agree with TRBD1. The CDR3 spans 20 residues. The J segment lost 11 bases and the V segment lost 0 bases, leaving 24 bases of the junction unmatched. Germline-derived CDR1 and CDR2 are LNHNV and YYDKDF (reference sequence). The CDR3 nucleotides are TGTGCCACCAGCAGAGATCGGACTCCGGGAAAAGACAGGGGGAGGAGTGGGCAGTATTTT. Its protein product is CATSRDRTPGKDRGRSGQYF.

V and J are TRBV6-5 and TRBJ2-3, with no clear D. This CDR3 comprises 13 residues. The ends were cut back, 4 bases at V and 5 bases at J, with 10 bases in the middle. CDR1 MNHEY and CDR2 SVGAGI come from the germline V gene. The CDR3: CASSSPGRDTQYF. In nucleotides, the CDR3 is TGTGCCAGCAGTTCCCCCGGCAGAGATACGCAGTATTTT.

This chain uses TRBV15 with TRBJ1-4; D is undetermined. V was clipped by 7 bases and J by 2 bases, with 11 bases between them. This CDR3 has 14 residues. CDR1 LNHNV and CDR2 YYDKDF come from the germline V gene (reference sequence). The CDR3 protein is CATTLRGTNEKLFF. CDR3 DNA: TGTGCCACCACCCTACGAGGGACTAATGAAAAACTGTTTTTT.

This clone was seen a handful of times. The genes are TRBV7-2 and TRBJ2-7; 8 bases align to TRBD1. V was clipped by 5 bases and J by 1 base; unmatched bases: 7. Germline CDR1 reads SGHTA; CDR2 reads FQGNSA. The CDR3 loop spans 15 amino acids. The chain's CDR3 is CASSDRDRISYEQYF. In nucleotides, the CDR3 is TGTGCCAGCAGCGACAGGGACAGGATTTCCTACGAGCAGTACTTC.

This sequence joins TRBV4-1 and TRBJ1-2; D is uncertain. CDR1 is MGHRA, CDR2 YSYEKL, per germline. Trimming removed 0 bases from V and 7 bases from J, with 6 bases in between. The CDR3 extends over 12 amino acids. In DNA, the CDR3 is TGCGCCAGCAGCCAAGATCGTGGTGGCTACACCTTC. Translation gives CASSQDRGGYTF.

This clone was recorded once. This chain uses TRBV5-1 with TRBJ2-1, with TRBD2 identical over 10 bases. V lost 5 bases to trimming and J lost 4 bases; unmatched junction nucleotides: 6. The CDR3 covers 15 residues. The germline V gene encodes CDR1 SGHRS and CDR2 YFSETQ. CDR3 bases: TGCGCCAGCAGTTCCGGGACTAGCGTATACAATGAGCAGTTCTTC. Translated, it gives CASSSGTSVYNEQFF.

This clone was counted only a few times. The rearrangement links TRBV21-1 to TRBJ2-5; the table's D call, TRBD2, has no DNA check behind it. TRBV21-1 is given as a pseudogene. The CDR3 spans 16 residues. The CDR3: CASSHGAGGSQETQYF. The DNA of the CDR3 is TGTGCCAGCAGCCACGGGGCGGGGGGCTCACAAGAGACCCAGTACTTC.

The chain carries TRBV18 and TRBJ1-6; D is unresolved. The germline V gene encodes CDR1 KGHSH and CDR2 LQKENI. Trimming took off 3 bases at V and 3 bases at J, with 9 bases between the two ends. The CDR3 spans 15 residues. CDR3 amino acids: CASSPRADYNSPLHF. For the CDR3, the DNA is TGTGCCAGCTCACCCCGGGCAGACTATAATTCACCCCTCCACTTT.

The CDR3 DNA reads TGCAGCGCCGAGGAGGGGCGGAATGAGCAGTTCTTC. Protein sequence: CSAEEGRNEQFF. J is TRBJ2-1 and V is TRBV29-1; perhaps TRBD2 as D (6 bases). The CDR3 is 12 residues long. The V end was cut by 7 bases, the J end by 7 bases, with 14 bases between. Looked up from germline, CDR1 is SQVTM and CDR2 is ANQGSEA.

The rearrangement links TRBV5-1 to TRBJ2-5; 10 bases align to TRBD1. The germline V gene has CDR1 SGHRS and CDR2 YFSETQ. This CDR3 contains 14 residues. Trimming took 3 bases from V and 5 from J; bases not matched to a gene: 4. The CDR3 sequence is CASSWTGGRETQYF. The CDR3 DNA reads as TGCGCCAGCAGCTGGACAGGGGGTCGTGAGACCCAGTACTTC.

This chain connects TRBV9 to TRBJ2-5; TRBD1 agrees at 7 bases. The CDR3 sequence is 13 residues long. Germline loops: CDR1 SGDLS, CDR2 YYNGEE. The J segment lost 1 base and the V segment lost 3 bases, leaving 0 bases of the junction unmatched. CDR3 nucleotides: TGTGCCAGCAGCGCAGGGGGCCAAGAGACCCAGTACTTC. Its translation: CASSAGGQETQYF.

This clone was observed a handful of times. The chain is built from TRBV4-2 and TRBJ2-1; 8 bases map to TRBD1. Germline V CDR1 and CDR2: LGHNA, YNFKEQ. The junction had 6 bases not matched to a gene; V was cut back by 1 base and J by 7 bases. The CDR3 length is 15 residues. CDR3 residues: CASSQGQGSENEQFF. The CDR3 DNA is TGTGCCAGCAGCCAAGGACAGGGGAGCGAAAATGAGCAGTTCTTC.

Here the CDR3 reads CSVIPRSRSSTDTQYF. The CDR3 nucleotides read TGCAGCGTTATACCTCGGTCTAGATCTAGCACAGATACGCAGTATTTT. This sequence joins TRBV29-1 and TRBJ2-3; D call uncertain. The germline V and J ends were trimmed by 5 bases and 0 bases, with 18 bases remaining between them. The CDR3 is made up of 16 amino acids. CDR1 is SQVTM, CDR2 ANQGSEA, per germline.

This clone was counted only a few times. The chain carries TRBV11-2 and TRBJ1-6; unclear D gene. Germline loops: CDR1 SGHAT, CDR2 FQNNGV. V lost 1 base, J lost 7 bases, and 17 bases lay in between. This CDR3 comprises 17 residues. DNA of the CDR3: TGTGCCAGCAGCTTAGTCCCGGACCATCGGGGAAATTCACCCCTCCACTTT. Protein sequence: CASSLVPDHRGNSPLHF.

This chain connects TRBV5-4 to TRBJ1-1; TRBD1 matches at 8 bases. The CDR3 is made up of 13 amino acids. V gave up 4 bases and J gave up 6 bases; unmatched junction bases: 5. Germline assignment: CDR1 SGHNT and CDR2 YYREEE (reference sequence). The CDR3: CASSRQGMAEAFF. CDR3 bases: TGTGCCAGCAGCCGACAGGGGATGGCTGAAGCTTTCTTT.